Each of the 32 T cell receptor beta chains below was sequenced from the same sample in a study of blood T cell repertoires in COVID-19. Profiled with immunoSEQ multiplex PCR; TCRdb holds only in-frame clones, not every one. The sample carries under 300,000 clones, roughly 90% recorded once. Sequenced: PBMCs or T cells enriched from blood (not recorded which). The receptors shown here come from a woman aged 40 to 49 who had recovered from COVID-19.

The chain employs TRBV6-2 or TRBV6-3 and TRBJ2-7; TRBD1 is a possible D gene (6 bases). V was shortened by 2 bases and J by 7 bases, with 21 bases between the two germline ends. Looked up from germline, CDR1 is MNHEY and CDR2 is SVGEGT. CDR3 size: 16 residues. The CDR3 loop is CASSYPHRVRRVEQYF. The CDR3 nucleotides are TGTGCCAGCAGTTACCCCCACAGGGTGAGGCGGGTTGAGCAGTACTTC.

This chain joins TRBV11-2 and TRBJ2-5; TRBD2 aligns across 7 bases. The germline CDR1 and CDR2 sequences are SGHAT and FQNNGV. The V segment lost 5 bases and the J segment 1 base; nucleotides outside the gene matches: 10. The CDR3 runs to 16 residues. CDR3 in amino acids: CASSRGGSRVQETQYF. The CDR3 DNA is TGTGCCAGCAGCCGAGGCGGGAGTAGGGTCCAAGAGACCCAGTACTTC.

In its sample, this clone was seen once. V gene TRBV9 combines with J gene TRBJ2-4; possibly TRBD1 for D (6 bases). Germline values: CDR1 SGDLS, CDR2 YYNGEE. This CDR3 comprises 14 residues. V lost 1 base and J lost 9, with 14 bases in between. This chain's CDR3 is CASSVSGEFGIQYF. In DNA, the CDR3 is TGTGCCAGCAGCGTATCAGGGGAGTTTGGCATTCAGTACTTC.

The chain has TRBV5-1 and TRBJ2-2, with a tentative D call TRBD1 (5 bases). CDR3 size: 18 residues. In germline, CDR1 is SGHRS, CDR2 YFSETQ. Deletions cut 0 bases from V and 1 base from J, with 16 bases between. The CDR3 DNA sequence: TGCGCCAGCAGCTTGGGAGTTTTGTGGCAGGGGAACACCGGGGAGCTGTTTTTT. Its protein product is CASSLGVLWQGNTGELFF.

This sequence joins TRBV6-5 and TRBJ1-5; D gene ambiguous. Germline CDR1 and CDR2: MNHEY and SVGAGI. The CDR3 is 14 amino acids. V was clipped by 9 bases and J by 6 bases, with 18 bases between them. The CDR3 loop is CARTNLGVSQPQHF. CDR3 nucleotide sequence: TGTGCCAGGACAAATTTGGGTGTGTCTCAGCCCCAGCATTTT.

The count of this clone is one. V is TRBV5-1 and J is TRBJ2-2, with 8 bases aligning to TRBD1. Trimming removed 4 bases from V and 6 bases from J; junction bases left unmatched: 5. From germline, CDR1 is SGHRS and CDR2 YFSETQ. The CDR3 runs to 14 residues. CDR3 bases: TGCGCCAGCAGCGGGCAGGGGGCCTCCGGGGAGCTGTTTTTT. Protein sequence: CASSGQGASGELFF.

The V and J genes are TRBV14 and TRBJ1-6, with a weak D call TRBD1 (5 bases). Germline lookup yields CDR1 SGHDN and CDR2 FVKESK. This CDR3 contains 14 residues. Trimming removed 3 bases from V and 7 bases from J, with 10 bases in between. CDR3 in amino acids: CASSHSGGNSPLHF. For the CDR3, the DNA is TGTGCCAGCAGCCACTCGGGGGGGAATTCACCCCTCCACTTT.

CDR3 in amino acids: CASSQDSSDQTQYF. CDR3 coding DNA: TGTGCCAGCAGCCAAGATAGTAGCGACCAGACCCAGTACTTC. The rearrangement uses TRBV3-1 (or the pseudogene TRBV3-2) and TRBJ2-5, with D possibly TRBD2 on 5 matching bases. The CDR3 has 14 residues. V was trimmed by 0 bases and J by 6 bases, leaving 11 bases between them. CDR1 and CDR2 from the germline V gene are LGHDT and YNNKEL (reference sequence).

The J gene is TRBJ2-7, the V gene TRBV2; 7 bases match TRBD1. The V and J ends lost 5 bases and 2 bases, in that order; junction bases with no gene match: 3. Germline V lookup: CDR1 SNHLY, CDR2 FYNNEI. The CDR3 is 13 residues long. CDR3 in amino acids: CASSSTGAYEQYF. The CDR3 region has the DNA TGTGCCAGCAGTTCCACAGGGGCCTACGAGCAGTACTTC.

For the CDR3, the DNA is TGTGCCAGCAGCGGACAGGGGGCGGATCAGCCCCAGCATTTT. The encoded protein is CASSGQGADQPQHF. The chain is built from TRBV2 and TRBJ1-5; TRBD1 aligns across 11 bases. Germline values: CDR1 SNHLY, CDR2 FYNNEI. CDR3 length: 14 residues. With 6 bases clipped from V and 5 bases from J, the junction kept 3 bases outside the gene matches.

The V and J genes are TRBV4-1 and TRBJ2-5; 10 nucleotides line up with TRBD1. V lost 1 base, J lost 4 bases, and 6 bases stayed unmatched. Germline V gene sequence: CDR1 MGHRA, CDR2 YSYEKL. The CDR3 consists of 16 residues. As DNA, the CDR3 is TGCGCCAGCAGCCAAGTAGTGACAGGGGGCAGAGAGACCCAGTACTTC. Its translation is CASSQVVTGGRETQYF.

V and J are TRBV6-5 and TRBJ2-7; no firm D call. The germline V and J ends were trimmed by 6 bases and 6 bases, with 15 bases remaining between them. Germline V gene sequence: CDR1 MNHEY, CDR2 SVGAGI. This CDR3 is built from 13 residues. In DNA form, the CDR3 reads TGTGCCAGCAGAAAGACTCTGACTGGCGAGCAGTACTTC. Its protein product is CASRKTLTGEQYF.

The CDR3 DNA follows: TGTGCCAGCAGCTTATTCTCAGGACAGGGCCTGAATGAGCAGTTCTTC. It yields the protein CASSLFSGQGLNEQFF. The rearrangement links TRBV11-3 to TRBJ2-1, with 8 bases matching TRBD1. V dropped 2 bases and J dropped 7; count of bases not matched to a gene: 10. CDR3 length: 16 amino acids. Germline V lookup: CDR1 SGHNT, CDR2 YENEEA.

The chain employs TRBV2 and TRBJ2-1; TRBD2 agrees at 8 bases. The trim removed 2 bases at V and 12 bases at J, leaving 6 bases unmatched. The CDR3 spans 13 residues. CDR1 is SNHLY, CDR2 FYNNEI, per germline. This chain's CDR3 is CASSEYQGLGQFF. CDR3 bases: TGTGCCAGCAGTGAATATCAGGGACTAGGGCAGTTCTTC.

The V and J genes are TRBV9 and TRBJ2-7; 7 bases are a match to TRBD1. Germline values: CDR1 SGDLS, CDR2 YYNGEE. This CDR3 is 14 amino acids long. V shed 0 bases, J shed 3 bases, and the junction held 3 bases outside the gene matches. CDR3 residues: CASSVEAGGYEQYF. The CDR3 bases are TGTGCCAGCAGCGTAGAAGCAGGGGGCTACGAGCAGTACTTC. The whole variable domain, filled in from reference TRBV9 and TRBJ2-7, reads DSGVTQTPKHLITATGQRVTLRCSPRSGDLSVYWYQQSLDQGLQFLIQYYNGEERAKGNILERFSAQQFPDLHSELNLSSLELGDSALYFCASSVEAGGYEQYFGPGTRLTVT.

The chain joins TRBV5-1 to TRBJ2-5, with 9 bases matching TRBD1. Germline CDR1 SGHRS, CDR2 YFSETQ. This CDR3 has 13 amino acids. V lost 4 bases to trimming and J lost 5 bases; unmatched junction nucleotides: 3. CDR3 in amino acids: CASSRGQGETQYF. CDR3 DNA sequence: TGCGCCAGCAGCCGAGGACAGGGGGAGACCCAGTACTTC.

V usage is TRBV29-1 and J usage is TRBJ2-1; 7 bases match TRBD2. Germline V gives CDR1 SQVTM, CDR2 ANQGSEA. The CDR3 spans 14 residues. Trimming removed 6 bases from V and 0 bases from J; junction bases left unmatched: 5. CDR3 protein: CSVGGRASYNEQFF. The CDR3 DNA reads as TGCAGCGTGGGCGGGAGAGCCTCCTACAATGAGCAGTTCTTC.

The chain combines TRBV4-1 with TRBJ2-5, with D uncertain. Germline CDR1 and CDR2: MGHRA and YSYEKL. Trimming took off 2 bases at V and 5 bases at J, with 15 bases between the two ends. CDR3 length: 15 amino acids. The CDR3 sequence is CASSQPTRRRETQYF. CDR3 DNA sequence: TGCGCCAGCAGCCAACCCACCCGACGGCGGGAGACCCAGTACTTC.

The V gene is TRBV7-8, the J gene TRBJ2-5; D is perhaps TRBD1 (6 bases). The CDR3 is 15 amino acids. The germline V gene encodes CDR1 SGHVS and CDR2 FQNEAQ. V was shortened by 2 bases and J by 4 bases, with 14 bases between the two germline ends. The chain's CDR3 is CASSLNTGMGETQYF. DNA of the CDR3: TGTGCCAGCAGCTTAAACACAGGGATGGGAGAGACCCAGTACTTC.

The gene calls are TRBV29-1 and TRBJ2-7, with TRBD1 as a possible D gene (6 bases). Per germline, CDR1 SQVTM and CDR2 ANQGSEA. Trimming pared 6 bases from V and 2 bases from J, leaving 11 bases between. The CDR3 has 12 amino acids. The CDR3 loop is CSVATGAYEQYF. CDR3 bases: TGCAGCGTCGCGACAGGAGCCTACGAGCAGTACTTC.

CDR3 sequence (DNA): TGTGCCAGCAGCCAGAGGGTGGGCAACTATGGCTACACCTTC. As protein: CASSQRVGNYGYTF. The chain carries TRBV4-2 and TRBJ1-2; D is unclear. Germline CDR1 reads LGHNA; CDR2 reads YNFKEQ. This CDR3 is built from 14 residues. The V end lost 3 bases, the J end lost 2 bases, and 10 bases lay between the germline ends.

This clone was seen a single time. The chain carries TRBV7-3 and TRBJ2-1, with a possible D match to TRBD2 (7 bases). Germline loops: CDR1 SGHTA, CDR2 FQGTGA. There are 15 residues in the CDR3. Trimming removed 5 bases at V and 3 bases at J, with 14 bases between. The CDR3 loop is CASSLGLGGYNEQFF. The DNA of the CDR3 is TGTGCCAGCAGCCTTGGACTAGGGGGCTACAATGAGCAGTTCTTC. Drawing the rest from reference TRBV7-3 and TRBJ2-1, the complete variable domain is GAGVSQTPSNKVTEKGKYVELRCDPISGHTALYWYRQSLGQGPEFLIYFQGTGAADDSGLPNDRFFAVRPEGSVSTLKIQRTERGDSAVYLCASSLGLGGYNEQFFGPGTRLTVL.

The rearrangement links TRBV4-1 to TRBJ2-7; 11 bases fit TRBD2. Germline CDR1 MGHRA, CDR2 YSYEKL. The junction had 4 bases not matched to a gene; V was cut back by 2 bases and J by 1 base. The CDR3 has 16 residues. The CDR3 reads CASSQQLAGESYEQYF. The CDR3 DNA follows: TGCGCCAGCAGCCAACAACTAGCGGGGGAGTCCTACGAGCAGTACTTC.

The chain has TRBV5-4 and TRBJ1-4; 8 bases align to TRBD1. CDR1 and CDR2 (germline): SGHNT, YYREEE (reference sequence). Trimming at V came to 7 bases and at J to 8 bases, leaving 7 bases not matched to a gene. The CDR3 has 13 amino acids. The CDR3 DNA reads as TGTGCCAGCGGAGGACAGGGTGCCGAAAAACTGTTTTTT. Its translation: CASGGQGAEKLFF.

V gene TRBV9 combines with J gene TRBJ1-2, with D possibly TRBD1 on 5 matching bases. The CDR3 is made up of 15 amino acids. Germline lookup yields CDR1 SGDLS and CDR2 YYNGEE. V lost 4 bases, J lost 7 bases, and 20 bases lay in between. The CDR3 is CASSQTQGLEGGYTF. The CDR3 DNA reads TGTGCCAGCAGCCAAACGCAGGGCCTGGAGGGTGGCTACACCTTC. The whole variable domain, filled in from reference TRBV9 and TRBJ1-2, reads DSGVTQTPKHLITATGQRVTLRCSPRSGDLSVYWYQQSLDQGLQFLIQYYNGEERAKGNILERFSAQQFPDLHSELNLSSLELGDSALYFCASSQTQGLEGGYTFGSGTRLTVV.

V gene TRBV7-3 combines with J gene TRBJ2-1, with 9 nucleotides matching TRBD1. CDR1 SGHTA and CDR2 FQGTGA come from the germline V gene. This CDR3 spans 15 amino acids. Trimming cost V 7 bases and J 4 bases; bases outside gene matches: 8. The CDR3 sequence is CASNPTGGAYNEQFF. DNA of the CDR3: TGTGCCAGCAACCCTACAGGGGGCGCGTACAATGAGCAGTTCTTC.

The genes are TRBV19 and TRBJ1-1, with TRBD1 matching over 9 bases. The V segment lost 6 bases and the J segment 1 base; nucleotides outside the gene matches: 12. Germline-derived CDR1 and CDR2 are LNHDA and SQIVND (reference sequence). The CDR3 totals 17 residues. Here the CDR3 DNA reads TGTGCCAGTAGCAACCCGGGACAGGGTGGTAGGAACACTGAAGCTTTCTTT. Encoded protein: CASSNPGQGGRNTEAFF.

V is TRBV18 and J is TRBJ1-5; weak D call: TRBD1 (6 bases). CDR3 length: 17 amino acids. Germline-derived CDR1 and CDR2 are KGHSH and LQKENI. Trimming left V 3 bases short and J 0 bases short, with 15 bases between. The CDR3: CASSPAGAFDSNQPQHF. CDR3 nucleotides: TGTGCCAGCTCACCCGCGGGGGCTTTTGATAGCAATCAGCCCCAGCATTTT.

This chain joins TRBV5-1 and TRBJ1-5; no firm D call. The CDR3 spans 13 residues. From germline, CDR1 is SGHRS and CDR2 YFSETQ. V was pared by 1 base and J by 5 bases, with 7 bases between. The CDR3 sequence: CASSLYADQPQHF. DNA for the CDR3: TGCGCCAGCAGCTTGTATGCAGATCAGCCCCAGCATTTT.

This clone was recorded once. The chain couples TRBV13 to TRBJ2-7; TRBD2 agrees at 10 bases. J lost 3 bases, V lost 5 bases, and 7 bases had no gene match. There are 15 residues in the CDR3. Germline CDR1 is PRHDT and CDR2 is FYEKMQ (reference sequence). CDR3 sequence: CASSLGLAQRYEQYF. DNA for the CDR3: TGTGCCAGCAGCCTGGGACTAGCGCAACGCTACGAGCAGTACTTC.

J is TRBJ2-1 and V is TRBV2; TRBD1 matches at 11 bases. The germline CDR1 and CDR2 sequences are SNHLY and FYNNEI. V lost 9 bases and J lost 7; bases outside the gene matches: 8. The CDR3 is 14 residues long. The CDR3 here is CARGQGASNNEQFF. The CDR3 DNA reads as TGTGCCAGAGGACAGGGGGCGTCTAATAATGAGCAGTTCTTC.

The chain uses TRBV4-1 and TRBJ2-7, with 11 positions matching TRBD2. With V trimmed by 5 bases and J by 2 bases, 8 bases remained unmatched. The germline V gene has CDR1 MGHRA and CDR2 YSYEKL. This CDR3 is built from 16 residues. The CDR3 sequence is CASSVLAGGTTYEQYF. For the CDR3, the DNA is TGCGCCAGCAGCGTCCTAGCGGGAGGCACGACCTACGAGCAGTACTTC.